What follows is one T cell receptor beta chain and its context. Antigen unknown. J was trimmed by 0 bases and V by 6 bases; bases with no gene match: 3. The CDR3 is 16 amino acids. Germline V gene data show CDR1 as SQVTM and CDR2 as ANQGSEA. A sample-barcoded 5' primer and a J-beta primer mix were used in a second PCR of about 6 to 12 cycles. TCRdb processed the 5' RACE reads anew with MiXCR; each CDR3 protein has one entry. The table has about 800,000 distinct CDR3 sequences, about 46% seen once. This sample is drawn from a study of blood T cells in healthy people across ages. Study results and limitations: Higher naive T cell percentage went strongly together with higher TCR beta diversity. Donors of long life had a larger count of naive CD4+ cells and greater diversity than aged donors. The recorded TCR beta diversity per million T cells decreased in a roughly linear manner with age. Researchers said unsorted PBMCs prevented a conclusive naive versus antigen-experienced comparison.

The sample was blood. The chain is built from TRBV29-1 and TRBJ2-1; 15 bases match TRBD2. This receptor was taken from an older man in good health. The chain's CDR3 is CSVAGLAGGSYNEQFF. The CDR3 coding sequence is TGCAGCGTGGCGGGACTAGCGGGGGGCTCCTACAATGAGCAGTTCTTC.